This TCR beta chain was observed in a study of blood T cell repertoires in COVID-19. Background on the study: Italy, Spain and the United States were the sources of the convalescent and acute COVID-19 samples.

Per the authors' pipeline: Amplification with reference gene primers provided the estimates of nucleated cell counts. The protocol was immunoSEQ multiplex PCR, while the TCRdb copy is restricted to in-frame clones and leaves out a portion. V and J calls and clone size are given by that table; D and trimming were obtained from the DNA. The sample lists fewer than 400,000 clones, about 86% occurring once. Unmatched junction bases numbered 12, after V lost 6 bases and J lost 8 bases. The CDR3 length is 14 residues. Germline V CDR1 and CDR2: MDHEN, SYDVKM. This rearrangement joins TRBV28 to TRBJ1-2, with TRBD1 matching 7 bases. The TCR comes from a woman aged 50 to 60 who had recovered from COVID-19. The sequenced material came from PBMCs or T cells enriched from blood (not recorded which). CDR3 DNA: TGTGCCAGCAGCCCCGGGACAGCCCTTGGCGGCTACACCTTC. This gives the protein CASSPGTALGGYTF.